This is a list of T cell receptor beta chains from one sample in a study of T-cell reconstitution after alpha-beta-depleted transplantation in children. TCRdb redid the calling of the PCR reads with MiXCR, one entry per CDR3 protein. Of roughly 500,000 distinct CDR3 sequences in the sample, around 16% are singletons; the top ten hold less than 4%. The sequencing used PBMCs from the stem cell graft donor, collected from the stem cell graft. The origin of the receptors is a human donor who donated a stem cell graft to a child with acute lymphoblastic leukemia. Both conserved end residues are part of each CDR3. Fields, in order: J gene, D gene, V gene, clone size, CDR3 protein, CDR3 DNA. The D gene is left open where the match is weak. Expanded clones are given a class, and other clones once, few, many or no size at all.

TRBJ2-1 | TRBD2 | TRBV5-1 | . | CASTIAGADNAEQFF | TGCGCCAGCACCATAGCGGGGGCGGACAATGCTGAGCAGTTCTTC
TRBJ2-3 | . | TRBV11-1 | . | CASTPGLGTDTQYF | TGTGCCAGCACCCCGGGACTCGGAACAGATACGCAGTATTTT
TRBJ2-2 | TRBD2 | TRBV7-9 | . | CASSLRTSRSGELFF | TGTGCCAGCAGCTTGAGGACTAGCCGTTCCGGGGAGCTGTTTTTT
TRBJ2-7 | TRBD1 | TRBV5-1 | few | CASSERQGRYEQYF | TGCGCCAGCAGCGAAAGACAGGGCCGCTACGAGCAGTACTTC
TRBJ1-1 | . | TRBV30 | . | CAWSVSGESRTEAFF | TGTGCCTGGAGTGTTTCGGGGGAGTCTCGCACTGAAGCTTTCTTT
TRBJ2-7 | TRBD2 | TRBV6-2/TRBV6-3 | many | CASSRGLAAYEQYF | TGTGCCAGCAGCCGCGGACTAGCGGCCTACGAGCAGTACTTC
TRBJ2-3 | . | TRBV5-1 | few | CASSLESDTQYF | TGCGCCAGCAGCTTGGAATCAGATACGCAGTATTTT
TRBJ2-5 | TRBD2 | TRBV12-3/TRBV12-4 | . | CASSLSGLAVQETQYF | TGTGCCAGCAGTTTATCGGGACTAGCGGTCCAAGAGACCCAGTACTTC
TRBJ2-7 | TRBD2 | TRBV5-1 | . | CASSFASGTSYEQYF | TGCGCCAGCAGCTTCGCTAGCGGAACTTCCTACGAGCAGTACTTC
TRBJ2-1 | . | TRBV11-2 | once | CASSLEAFSYNEQFF | TGTGCCAGCAGCTTAGAAGCGTTCTCCTACAATGAGCAGTTCTTC
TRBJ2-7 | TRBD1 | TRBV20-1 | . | CSARRPGTGYHEQYF | TGCAGTGCCCGAAGACCCGGGACAGGGTATCACGAGCAGTACTTC
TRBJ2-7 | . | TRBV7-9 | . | CASSFPGTPEQYF | TGTGCCAGCAGCTTCCCCGGGACGCCTGAGCAGTACTTC
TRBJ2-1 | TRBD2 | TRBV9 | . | CASSPSSSGSYNEQFF | TGTGCCAGCAGCCCCTCATCTAGCGGGAGCTACAATGAGCAGTTCTTC
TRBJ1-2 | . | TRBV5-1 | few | CASSLGQSFYGYTF | TGCGCCAGCAGCTTGGGACAGTCTTTTTATGGCTACACCTTC
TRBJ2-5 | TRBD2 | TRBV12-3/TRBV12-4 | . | CASSPGGLAGARGETQYF | TGTGCCAGCAGCCCCGGGGGACTAGCGGGAGCTCGCGGGGAGACCCAGTACTTC
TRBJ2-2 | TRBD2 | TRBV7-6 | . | CASSRTGTSGLRINTGELFF | TGTGCCAGCAGCCGCACCGGGACTAGCGGCCTCCGGATCAACACCGGGGAGCTGTTTTTT
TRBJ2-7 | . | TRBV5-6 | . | CASSWQGKGEQYF | TGTGCCAGCAGCTGGCAGGGGAAGGGCGAGCAGTACTTC
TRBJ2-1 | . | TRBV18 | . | CASSNQGSSYNEQFF | TGTGCCAGTTCAAATCAGGGGAGCTCCTACAATGAGCAGTTCTTC
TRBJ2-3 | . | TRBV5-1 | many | CASSSNTDTQYF | TGTGCCAGCAGCTCGAACACAGATACGCAGTATTTT
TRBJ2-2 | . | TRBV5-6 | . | CASSFLENTGELFF | TGTGCCAGCAGCTTCCTGGAGAACACCGGGGAGCTGTTTTTT
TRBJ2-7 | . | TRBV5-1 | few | CASSWEQGAYEQYF | TGCGCCAGCAGCTGGGAACAGGGTGCCTACGAGCAGTACTTC
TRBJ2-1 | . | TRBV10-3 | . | CAISQPGTVNEQFF | TGTGCCATCAGTCAACCCGGGACGGTCAATGAGCAGTTCTTC
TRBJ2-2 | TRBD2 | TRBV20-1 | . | CSARPLAGILSTGELFF | TGCAGTGCTAGACCCCTAGCGGGGATACTCTCCACCGGGGAGCTGTTTTTT
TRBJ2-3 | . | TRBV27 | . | CASSLWASRTDTQYF | TGTGCCAGCAGTTTATGGGCTTCTCGCACAGATACGCAGTATTTT
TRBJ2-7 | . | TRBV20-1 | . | CSARNYRLHEQYF | TGCAGTGCTAGAAACTACAGGCTCCACGAGCAGTACTTC
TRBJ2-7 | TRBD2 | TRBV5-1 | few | CASSFSGTPYEQYF | TGCGCCAGCAGCTTTAGCGGGACCCCTTACGAGCAGTACTTC
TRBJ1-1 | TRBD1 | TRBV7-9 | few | CASSPSGQGLNTEAFF | TGTGCCAGCAGCCCCAGTGGACAGGGTTTGAACACTGAAGCTTTCTTT
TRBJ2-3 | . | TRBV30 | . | CAWSVVDTQYF | TGTGCCTGGAGTGTAGTAGATACGCAGTATTTT